Detailed here is one T cell receptor (beta chain). The ends were cut back, 0 bases at V and 7 bases at J, with 7 bases in the middle. CDR1 is LGHNA, CDR2 YSLEER, per germline. The CDR3 covers 13 residues. The data were obtained in a study of blood T cell repertoires in COVID-19. Study summary: Samples taken during acute and convalescent COVID-19 were collected in the United States, Italy and Spain. Sources were T cells, B-cell-depleted T cells, or PBMCs; the material itself was cDNA or gDNA.

TCRdb's table, derived via immunoSEQ multiplex PCR, lists solely in-frame clones and lacks some. Of 230,000 or so clones in the sample, over 80% are singletons; the top ten hold 4.5% to 5.5%. This receptor was obtained from a human donor in a cohort sampled during active COVID-19. V and J are TRBV4-3 and TRBJ2-1; a weak D match, TRBD1 (5 bases). The sample was peripheral blood. CDR3 amino acids: CASSQDYRNEQFF. The CDR3 bases are TGCGCCAGCAGCCAAGATTACAGGAATGAGCAGTTCTTC.